This T cell receptor (beta chain) emerged from a study of shared clonotypes between healthy human individuals. Study-level background: CD4 naive and CD4 memory each took three plates per donor, while CD8 naive took two and CD8 memory one.

Study results and limitations: Shared clonotypes across all four donors exceeded non-shared ones in generation probability.

Concerning this clone itself: Its cognate antigen is unknown. The sample contains more than one DNA sequence encoding this CDR3.

TCRdb keeps only in-frame clones here, not all; method: immunoSEQ multiplex PCR. The sample holds more than 500,000 clones, roughly 95% seen once. Trimming took off 3 bases at V and 0 bases at J, with 6 bases between the two ends. CDR1 is SNHLY, CDR2 FYNNEI, per germline. This CDR3 contains 15 residues. V is TRBV2 and J is TRBJ2-6, with D hard to call. The sample consisted of naive CD4+ T cells sorted from blood. As to subset: CD45RA+ positively selected. The TCR comes from a woman between 25 and 40 years old in good health. The CDR3 here is CASSDLGSGANVLTF. Written as DNA, the CDR3 is TGTGCCAGCAGTGACCTGGGCTCTGGGGCCAACGTCCTGACTTTC.